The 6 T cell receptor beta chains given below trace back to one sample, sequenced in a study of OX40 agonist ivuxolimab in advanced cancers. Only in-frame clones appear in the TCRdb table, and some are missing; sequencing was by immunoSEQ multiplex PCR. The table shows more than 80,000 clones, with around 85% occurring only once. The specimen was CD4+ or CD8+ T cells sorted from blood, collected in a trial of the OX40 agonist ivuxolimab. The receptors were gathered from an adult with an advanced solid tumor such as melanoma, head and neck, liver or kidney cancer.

The chain's CDR3 is CASSSQTVTLYF. As DNA, the CDR3 is TGTGCCAGCAGCTCTCAGACAGTGACCTTATATTTT. The V gene is TRBV7-2, the J gene TRBJ1-3, with D maybe TRBD1 (5 bases). The V gene lost 4 bases and the J gene lost 14 bases, with 15 bases spanning the gap. CDR3 length equals 12 residues. Germline CDR1 SGHTA, CDR2 FQGNSA.

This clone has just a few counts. In nucleotides, the CDR3 is TGTGCCAGCAGCGTAAACACTTACAATGAGCAGTTCTTC. Its protein is CASSVNTYNEQFF. The J gene is TRBJ2-1, the V gene TRBV9; no firm D call. The germline gives CDR1 SGDLS, CDR2 YYNGEE. V lost 1 base and J 4 bases, leaving 6 bases between the germline ends. The CDR3 length is 13 residues.

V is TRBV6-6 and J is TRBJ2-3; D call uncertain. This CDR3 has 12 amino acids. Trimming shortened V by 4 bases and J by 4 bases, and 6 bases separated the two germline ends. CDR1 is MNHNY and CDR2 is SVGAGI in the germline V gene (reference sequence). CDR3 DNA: TGTGCCAGCAGTTTAGGGCCAGATACGCAGTATTTT. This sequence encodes CASSLGPDTQYF.

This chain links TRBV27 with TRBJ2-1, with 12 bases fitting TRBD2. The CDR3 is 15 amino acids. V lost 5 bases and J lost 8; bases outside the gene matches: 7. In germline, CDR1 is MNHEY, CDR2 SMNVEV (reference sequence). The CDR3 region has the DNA TGTGCCAGCAGTCCGACTAGCGGGAGATTCGATGAGCAGTTCTTC. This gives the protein CASSPTSGRFDEQFF.

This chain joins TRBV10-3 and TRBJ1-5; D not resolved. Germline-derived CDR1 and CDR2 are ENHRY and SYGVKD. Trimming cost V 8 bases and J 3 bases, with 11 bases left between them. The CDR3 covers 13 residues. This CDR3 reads CAIHAEINQPQHF. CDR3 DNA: TGTGCCATCCACGCGGAGATCAATCAGCCCCAGCATTTT.

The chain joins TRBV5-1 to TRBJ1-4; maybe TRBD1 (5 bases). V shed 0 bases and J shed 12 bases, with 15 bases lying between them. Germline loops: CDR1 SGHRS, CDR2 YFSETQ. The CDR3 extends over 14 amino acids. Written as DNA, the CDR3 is TGCGCCAGCAGCTTGGTAGGGGACGATAGGGAACTGTTTTTT. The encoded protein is CASSLVGDDRELFF.